This T cell receptor (beta chain) was recorded in a study of blood T cell repertoires in COVID-19. On the study more broadly: Italy, Spain and the United States were the sources of the convalescent and acute COVID-19 samples. PBMCs, B-cell-depleted T cells, or T cells provided the cDNA or gDNA that made up the material.

The CDR3 covers 15 residues. CDR1 MNHNY and CDR2 SVGAGI come from the germline V gene (reference sequence). V was clipped by 6 bases and J by 4 bases, with 16 bases between them. Per the authors' pipeline: Using reference gene primer amplification, nucleated cell counts were estimated. This table comes from immunoSEQ multiplex PCR, and its TCRdb copy is limited to in-frame clones, with some not included. V and J calls and clone size come straight from that table; D and trimming were deduced from the DNA. The sample has about 98,000 clones, about 78% seen once; the top ten hold around 9.8%. There are many counts of this clone.

The sequenced sample consisted of peripheral blood. The J gene is TRBJ1-5, the V gene TRBV6-6; D not certain. This receptor was taken from a man between 60 and 75 years old with active or convalescent COVID-19. For the CDR3, the DNA is TGTGCCAGCAGCCCTCCGGACGGGGAAAATCAGCCCCAGCATTTT. This encodes CASSPPDGENQPQHF.